This entry is about one T cell receptor beta chain. With 6 bases removed from V and 12 bases from J, the gap between germline ends came to 24 bases. This CDR3 comprises 15 residues. This sample stems from a study of identical twins. TCRdb ran MiXCR on the 5' RACE reads and lists one entry per CDR3 protein. Of fewer than 500,000 distinct CDR3 sequences listed, roughly an eighth are singletons. This sample also appeared in a second study, on yellow fever vaccine responses in identical twins.

The J gene is TRBJ2-1, the V gene TRBV12-3 or TRBV12-4; maybe TRBD2 (6 bases). The sequenced sample was CD4+ T cells sorted from blood. The sequence was collected from a woman aged 18-29 years in good health. The CDR3 spells CASSPSPGVLLGQFF. The CDR3 DNA reads TGTGCCAGCAGCCCCTCCCCGGGAGTACTTTTGGGGCAGTTCTTC.